This entry features one T cell receptor beta chain sequence. What it recognizes is unknown. Second doses at about 4 or about 12 weeks were pooled. The length of the CDR3 is 15 residues. After removal of 4 bases from V and 3 bases from J, the junction contained 9 bases not matched to a gene. Looked up from germline, CDR1 is SGHNT and CDR2 is YYREEE (reference sequence). Some clones are missing from TCRdb's copy, which holds only in-frame ones; the method was immunoSEQ multiplex PCR. The sample has about 100,000 clones; over 80% are singletons. These data come from a study of T cell responses to AZD1222 COVID-19 vaccine. Whole-study results and caveats: Spike-specific TCRs gained breadth and depth after people received two AZD1222 doses. Donors were largely white British and mainly female; clonal diversity was possibly underestimated. None of the repertoires were sampled until the peak T cell response had passed.

The chain has TRBV5-4 and TRBJ2-7; 8 bases are shared with TRBD2. This receptor was obtained from an adult who received the AZD1222 COVID-19 vaccine. Sequencing used peripheral blood, obtained 28 days after the second AZD1222 dose. The CDR3 region is CASSTRGGRYYEQYF. In DNA form, the CDR3 reads TGTGCCAGCAGCACCCGGGGGGGCCGCTACTACGAGCAGTACTTC.